Listed here are 26 T cell receptor beta chains from one sample, sequenced in a study of OX40 agonist ivuxolimab in advanced cancers. The method was immunoSEQ multiplex PCR; TCRdb's version includes in-frame clones alone and lacks a portion of them. The sample shows some 43,000 clones, about 86% of them seen only once. The sequencing used CD4+ or CD8+ T cells sorted from blood, collected in a trial of the OX40 agonist ivuxolimab. Receptor source: an adult with an advanced solid tumor such as melanoma, head and neck, liver or kidney cancer.

V usage is TRBV28 and J usage is TRBJ1-3; no reliable D call. Germline V gene sequence: CDR1 MDHEN, CDR2 SYDVKM. This CDR3 region has 12 residues. V dropped 3 bases and J dropped 3 bases, with 3 bases sitting between them. In DNA form, the CDR3 reads TGTGCCAGCAGTTTGTTTGGAAACACCATATATTTT. Translating gives CASSLFGNTIYF.

Concerning this clone itself: Given a far larger clone just one base away, this is likely a sequencing read error. The V call is TRBV5-1, the J call TRBJ2-7; D remains unclear. From germline, CDR1 is SGHRS and CDR2 YFSETQ. The CDR3 length is 13 residues. The V gene lost 5 bases and the J gene lost 2 bases, with 11 bases spanning the gap. The CDR3 coding sequence is TGCGCCAGCAGGACGGAAGGTCCCTACGAGCAGTACTTC. Amino acid sequence: CASRTEGPYEQYF.

The chain recombines TRBV5-1 with TRBJ1-3; no firm D call. V shed 0 bases and J shed 0 bases, with 7 bases lying between them. The CDR3 consists of 15 residues. From germline, CDR1 is SGHRS and CDR2 YFSETQ. The CDR3 sequence is CASSLDSTSGNTIYF. The CDR3 region has the DNA TGCGCCAGCAGCTTGGACTCTACCTCTGGAAACACCATATATTTT.

This clone was counted only a few times. Sequence at one end of the junction differs from germline and may be a read error. The rearrangement uses TRBV7-9 and TRBJ2-7; D possibly corresponds to TRBD2 (5 bases). Germline loops: CDR1 SEHNR, CDR2 FQNEAQ (reference sequence). This CDR3 region has 12 residues. CDR3 in amino acids: CASSLDLRAGDF. The CDR3 DNA follows: TGTGCCAGCAGCTTAGATCTGAGGGCAGGTGACTTC.

The genes are TRBV5-6 and TRBJ2-3; D is unclear. Germline V gives CDR1 SGHDT, CDR2 YYEEEE. There are 13 residues in the CDR3. Trimming removed 0 bases at V and 2 bases at J, with 4 bases between. The CDR3 coding sequence is TGTGCCAGCAGCTTGGAGGCCACAGATACGCAGTATTTT. This gives the protein CASSLEATDTQYF.

The V gene is TRBV30, the J gene TRBJ1-4; the D is unclear. This CDR3 contains 15 residues. The germline V gene encodes CDR1 GTSNPN and CDR2 SVGIG (reference sequence). V lost 7 bases and J lost 5, with 20 bases in between. The CDR3 spells CASNPPPGANEKLFF. The CDR3 DNA follows: TGTGCCTCCAATCCCCCCCCAGGTGCGAATGAAAAACTGTTTTTT.

The table lists this clone with a few counts. The chain joins TRBV28 to TRBJ2-2; tentatively, D is TRBD2 (6 bases). Trimming stripped 2 bases from V and 0 bases from J, with 7 bases between. Per germline, CDR1 MDHEN and CDR2 SYDVKM. The length of the CDR3 is 15 residues. The CDR3 loop reads CASSLPGANTGELFF. The DNA for the CDR3 is TGTGCCAGCAGTTTACCGGGGGCGAACACCGGGGAGCTGTTTTTT. The full variable domain, completed using reference TRBV28 and TRBJ2-2, is DVKVTQSSRYLVKRTGEKVFLECVQDMDHENMFWYRQDPGLGLRLIYFSYDVKMKEKGDIPEGYSVSREKKERFSLILESASTNQTSMYLCASSLPGANTGELFFGEGSRLTVL.

The V and J genes are TRBV2 and TRBJ1-3; TRBD1 might be the D (5 bases). Deletions cut 11 bases from V and 0 bases from J, with 14 bases between. CDR1 is SNHLY and CDR2 is FYNNEI in the germline V gene. This CDR3 comprises 14 residues. DNA of the CDR3: TGTGCCGGAGGGGAGACCGGCTCTGGAAACACCATATATTTT. Its protein is CAGGETGSGNTIYF.

The rearrangement joins TRBV6-5 to TRBJ2-7, with 13 bases lining up with TRBD2. The germline V gene encodes CDR1 MNHEY and CDR2 SVGAGI. Germline trimming cut 11 bases from V and 4 bases from J; bases unmatched to any gene: 11. The CDR3 extends over 15 amino acids. The DNA for the CDR3 is TGTGCCGTTCGGCGGACTAGCGGGAGTGAGTACGAGCAGTACTTC. It translates to CAVRRTSGSEYEQYF.

The chain links TRBV5-4 to TRBJ2-1; TRBD1 agrees at 7 bases. This CDR3 is built from 14 residues. V lost 0 bases, J lost 8 bases, and 5 bases stayed unmatched. Germline CDR1 SGHNT, CDR2 YYREEE (reference sequence). The DNA of the CDR3 is TGTGCCAGCAGCTTGGGACAGGGATTCGATGAGCAGTTCTTC. It yields the protein CASSLGQGFDEQFF.

The rearrangement links TRBV13 to TRBJ1-2; 7 positions agree with TRBD1. Losses at the gene ends were 3 bases for V and 12 bases for J; bases not matched to a gene: 10. This CDR3 has 13 amino acids. Germline loops: CDR1 PRHDT, CDR2 FYEKMQ (reference sequence). CDR3 region: CASSLRQGGSDTF. Written as DNA, the CDR3 is TGTGCCAGCAGCTTGCGGCAGGGGGGATCCGACACCTTC.

The J gene is TRBJ2-3, the V gene TRBV2, with D unclear. The CDR3 sequence is 14 residues long. V dropped 3 bases and J dropped 1 base, with 8 bases sitting between them. Germline V CDR1 and CDR2: SNHLY, FYNNEI. For the CDR3, the DNA is TGTGCCAGCAGTGACGGGTCCCGCACAGATACGCAGTATTTT. This translates into CASSDGSRTDTQYF.

This clone has only one observation. The chain carries TRBV18 and TRBJ2-5; 10 bases map to TRBD2. This CDR3 comprises 15 residues. V was pared by 6 bases and J by 4 bases, with 8 bases of the junction left unmatched. Germline CDR1 KGHSH, CDR2 LQKENI. CDR3: CASSELAGTGETQYF. For the CDR3, the DNA is TGTGCCAGCTCCGAACTAGCGGGGACAGGAGAGACCCAGTACTTC.

This chain links TRBV7-2 with TRBJ2-7; D is ambiguous. Germline V gene lookup returns CDR1 SGHTA and CDR2 FQGNSA. The CDR3 has 13 residues. Trimming left V 3 bases short and J 3 bases short, with 9 bases between. The CDR3 sequence: CASSLDSYYEQYF. DNA of the CDR3: TGTGCCAGCAGCTTGGATTCTTACTACGAGCAGTACTTC.

A few counts support this clone. The chain carries TRBV6-5 and TRBJ1-6; no definite D call. The CDR3 consists of 16 residues. The germline V gene encodes CDR1 MNHEY and CDR2 SVGAGI. Trimming stripped 0 bases from V and 11 bases from J, with 17 bases between. CDR3 DNA sequence: TGTGCCAGCAGTTACTCGGCCCAGCCGTTAGTGGCACCCCTCCACTTT. Translated: CASSYSAQPLVAPLHF.

V is TRBV7-2 and J is TRBJ2-5, with TRBD2 matching over 8 bases. This CDR3 region has 15 residues. V lost 0 bases and J lost 5; bases outside the gene matches: 5. The germline CDR1 and CDR2 sequences are SGHTA and FQGNSA. CDR3 DNA sequence: TGTGCCAGCAGCTTAGCGACGGGAGGGTGGGAGACCCAGTACTTC. Translating it yields CASSLATGGWETQYF.

This clone was detected once. The chain carries TRBV6-6 and TRBJ1-5, with D possibly being TRBD1 (5 bases). This CDR3 has 16 residues. Trimming left V 5 bases short and J 0 bases short, with 14 bases between. From germline, CDR1 is MNHNY and CDR2 SVGAGI (reference sequence). The CDR3 region is CASSGGAPDSNQPQHF. The CDR3 coding sequence is TGTGCCAGCAGTGGTGGGGCCCCGGATAGCAATCAGCCCCAGCATTTT.

The CDR3 bases are TGCAGCGTTGAAGACCCCTGGACTAGTTCGAACACCGGGGAGCTGTTTTTT. Protein: CSVEDPWTSSNTGELFF. The chain carries TRBV29-1 and TRBJ2-2, with TRBD2 identical over 7 bases. The germline V gene encodes CDR1 SQVTM and CDR2 ANQGSEA. Trimming removed 0 bases from V and 0 bases from J; junction bases left unmatched: 7. This CDR3 comprises 17 residues.

The V and J genes are TRBV5-1 and TRBJ2-1; 10 nucleotides line up with TRBD2. The CDR3 has 15 amino acids. Trimming cost V 1 base and J 4 bases; bases outside gene matches: 2. Germline CDR1 and CDR2: SGHRS and YFSETQ. For the CDR3, the DNA is TGCGCCAGCAGCTTGTTAGCGGGGGGATACAATGAGCAGTTCTTC. Translated: CASSLLAGGYNEQFF.

The chain recombines TRBV7-9 with TRBJ1-2, with 8 bases fitting TRBD1. The length of the CDR3 is 13 residues. The trim removed 2 bases at V and 6 bases at J, leaving 2 bases unmatched. CDR1 and CDR2 from the germline V gene are SEHNR and FQNEAQ (reference sequence). The CDR3 sequence is CASSLPGQDGYTF. The CDR3 DNA sequence: TGTGCCAGCAGCTTACCGGGACAGGATGGCTACACCTTC.

This clone appeared once. This chain uses TRBV28 with TRBJ2-5, with 8 positions matching TRBD1. The J call is doubtful: the DNA matches TRBJ2-7 better. This CDR3 spans 17 amino acids. Germline CDR1 MDHEN, CDR2 SYDVKM. For the CDR3, the DNA is TGTGCCAGCAGCAATAATTTGAAGACAGGGGATTCCTACGAGCAGTACTTC. Encoded protein: CASSNNLKTGDSYEQYF.

The rearrangement uses TRBV7-9 and TRBJ2-1, with 12 bases aligning to TRBD2. CDR1 is SEHNR, CDR2 FQNEAQ, per germline (reference sequence). CDR3 length equals 15 residues. Trimming removed 4 bases from V and 8 bases from J; junction bases left unmatched: 6. The CDR3 coding sequence is TGTGCCAGCAGCTACCCTAGCGGGGGGGCCTATGAGCAGTTCTTC. Its translation: CASSYPSGGAYEQFF.

The J gene is TRBJ2-5, the V gene TRBV29-1; 7 bases agree with TRBD1. V shed 6 bases and J 4 bases; nucleotides not matched to a gene: 5. Per germline, CDR1 SQVTM and CDR2 ANQGSEA. The CDR3 loop spans 12 amino acids. The CDR3 spells CSVSTGSETQYF. CDR3 coding DNA: TGCAGCGTCTCGACAGGGTCAGAGACCCAGTACTTC.

The chain carries TRBV5-1 and TRBJ1-1; D remains ambiguous. Germline V CDR1 and CDR2: SGHRS, YFSETQ. Trimming took 5 bases from V and 4 from J, leaving 12 bases between them. CDR3 length: 13 residues. The CDR3 DNA follows: TGCGCCAGCAGTGCAGACCCCTTCACTGAAGCTTTCTTT. Translation: CASSADPFTEAFF. The full variable domain, its missing parts supplied by reference TRBV5-1 and TRBJ1-1, is KAGVTQTPRYLIKTRGQQVTLSCSPISGHRSVSWYQQTPGQGLQFLFEYFSETQRNKGNFPGRFSGRQFSNSRSEMNVSTLELGDSALYLCASSADPFTEAFFGQGTRLTVV.

The V call is TRBV5-6, the J call TRBJ2-7, with TRBD2 matching over 7 bases. CDR1 and CDR2 (germline): SGHDT, YYEEEE. J gave up 0 bases and V 4 bases, and 13 bases lay outside the gene matches. This CDR3 contains 17 residues. The CDR3 region is CASSPQLGGGPSYEQYF. CDR3 DNA: TGTGCCAGCAGCCCCCAATTGGGCGGGGGTCCCTCCTACGAGCAGTACTTC.

The chain joins TRBV10-3 to TRBJ1-3, with 9 bases that match TRBD1. The V segment lost 10 bases and the J segment 2 bases; nucleotides outside the gene matches: 6. CDR3 size: 14 residues. Germline V lookup: CDR1 ENHRY, CDR2 SYGVKD. The CDR3 nucleotides are TGTGCCACAGGCGGACAGGGGACTGGAAACACCATATATTTT. Amino acids: CATGGQGTGNTIYF.